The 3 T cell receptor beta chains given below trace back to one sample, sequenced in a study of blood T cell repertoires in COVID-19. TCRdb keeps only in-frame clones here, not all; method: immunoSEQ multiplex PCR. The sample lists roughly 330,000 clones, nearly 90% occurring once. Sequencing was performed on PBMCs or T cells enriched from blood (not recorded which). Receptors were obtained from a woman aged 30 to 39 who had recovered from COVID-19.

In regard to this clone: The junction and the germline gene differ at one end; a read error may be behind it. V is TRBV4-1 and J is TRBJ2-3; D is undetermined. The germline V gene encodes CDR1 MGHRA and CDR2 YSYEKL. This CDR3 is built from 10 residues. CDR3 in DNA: TGCGCCAGCAGCCAAGTTAACCTTGAGTTT. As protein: CASSQVNLEF.

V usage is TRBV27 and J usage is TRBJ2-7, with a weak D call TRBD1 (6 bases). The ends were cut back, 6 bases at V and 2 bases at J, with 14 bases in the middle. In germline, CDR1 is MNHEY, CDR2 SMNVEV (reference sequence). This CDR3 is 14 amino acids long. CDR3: CASRPGHRAYEQYF. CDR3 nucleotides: TGTGCCAGCAGGCCGGGACACAGAGCCTACGAGCAGTACTTC.

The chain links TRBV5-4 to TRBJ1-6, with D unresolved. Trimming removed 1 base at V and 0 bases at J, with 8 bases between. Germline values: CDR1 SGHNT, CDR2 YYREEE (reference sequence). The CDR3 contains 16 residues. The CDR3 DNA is TGTGCCAGCAGCTTGCTTCATAGCTCCTATAATTCACCCCTCCACTTT. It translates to CASSLLHSSYNSPLHF.